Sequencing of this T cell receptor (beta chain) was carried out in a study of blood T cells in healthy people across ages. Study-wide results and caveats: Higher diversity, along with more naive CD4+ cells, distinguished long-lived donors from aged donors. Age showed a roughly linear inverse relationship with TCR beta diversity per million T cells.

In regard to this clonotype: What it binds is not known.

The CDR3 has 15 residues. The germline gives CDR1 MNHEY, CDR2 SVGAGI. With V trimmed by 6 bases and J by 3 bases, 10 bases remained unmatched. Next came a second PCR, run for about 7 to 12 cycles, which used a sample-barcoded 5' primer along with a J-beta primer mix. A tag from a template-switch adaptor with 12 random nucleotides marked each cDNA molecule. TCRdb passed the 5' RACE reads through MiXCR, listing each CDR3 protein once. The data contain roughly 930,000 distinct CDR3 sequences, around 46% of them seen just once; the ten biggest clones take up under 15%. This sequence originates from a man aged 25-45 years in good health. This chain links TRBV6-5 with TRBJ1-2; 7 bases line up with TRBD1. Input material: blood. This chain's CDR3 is CASSLSGQVDYGYTF. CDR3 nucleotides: TGTGCCAGCAGCCTTTCTGGACAGGTCGACTATGGCTACACCTTC.